This T cell receptor (beta chain) was documented in a study of Graves' ophthalmopathy and Graves' hyperthyroidism. General study findings and limits: Both an approximately 70% sensitivity and an approximately 72% specificity characterized the model's predictions of ophthalmopathy progression. Most expanded clonotypes from thyroid (those above 0.001 frequency) were also found in blood. Sensitivity reached 87.88% and specificity approximately 81% for a 13-signature model separating ophthalmopathy from stable hyperthyroidism.

Germline V gives CDR1 MDHEN, CDR2 SYDVKM. V dropped 4 bases and J dropped 3; count of bases not matched to a gene: 7. The CDR3 is made up of 15 amino acids. RNA transcripts yielded amplified TCR beta CDR3 regions. A first-round RT-PCR used HTBI primers, followed by a second-round multiplex PCR. TCRdb redid the calling of the multiplex PCR reads with MiXCR, one entry per CDR3 protein. The table records about 400,000 distinct CDR3 sequences, around 19% of them present only once. PBMCs had their origin in fresh peripheral blood (roughly 10 ml). Concerning this clonotype itself: Its antigen is unidentified.

The sequencing sample was made of peripheral blood. This chain links TRBV28 with TRBJ1-2; 8 bases align to TRBD1. The clonotype comes from a woman in her late teens or twenties with Graves' ophthalmopathy. Written as DNA, the CDR3 is TGTGCCAGCAGTTCGCAGGGGGCGCAGGACTATGGCTACACCTTC. Translated: CASSSQGAQDYGYTF.